The sequence of this T cell receptor beta chain was determined in a study of T cell repertoires in aging, cancer and after chemotherapy. Study information: Approximately 9.6 million TCR reads were in the whole dataset. Findings and caveats of the study: Compared with age-matched healthy donors, untreated hematological or solid cancer patients showed higher blood TCR clonality. Loss of evenness, beyond lost richness, contributed to age-related TCR diversity decline in cancer patients.

A mixed TRB-A/B primer pool amplified rearranged TRB by multiplex touch-down PCR. TCRdb re-derived calls from the multiplex PCR reads in MiXCR, one entry per CDR3 protein. The sample has 1,700 or so distinct CDR3 sequences, around 40% seen once; the top ten hold approximately 40%. Peripheral blood genomic DNA, not sorted cells or RNA, was the template. The CDR3 length is 15 residues. V trimming: 3 bases; J trimming: 0 bases; junction bases outside the gene matches: 4. The germline CDR1 and CDR2 sequences are SGHVS and FNYEAQ. This clonotype came up a few times. Its antigen is unidentified. The receptor was derived from a human donor with a solid tumor. What was sequenced was blood. The V call is TRBV7-6, the J call TRBJ1-1, with TRBD1 identical over 7 bases. CDR3 residues: CASSFRTGLNTEAFF. The CDR3 bases are TGTGCCAGCAGCTTCCGGACAGGCCTGAACACTGAAGCTTTCTTT.